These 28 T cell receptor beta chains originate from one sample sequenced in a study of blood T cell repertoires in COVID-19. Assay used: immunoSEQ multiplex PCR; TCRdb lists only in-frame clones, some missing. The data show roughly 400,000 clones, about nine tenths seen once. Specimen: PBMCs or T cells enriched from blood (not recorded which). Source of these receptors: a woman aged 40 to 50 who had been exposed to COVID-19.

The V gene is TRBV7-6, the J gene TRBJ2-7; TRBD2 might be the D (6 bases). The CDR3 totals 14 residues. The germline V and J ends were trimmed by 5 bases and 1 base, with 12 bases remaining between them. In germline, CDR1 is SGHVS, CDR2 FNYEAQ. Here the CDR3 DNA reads TGTGCCAGCAGCCCCGCCGGGGGTTCCTACGAGCAGTACTTC. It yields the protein CASSPAGGSYEQYF.

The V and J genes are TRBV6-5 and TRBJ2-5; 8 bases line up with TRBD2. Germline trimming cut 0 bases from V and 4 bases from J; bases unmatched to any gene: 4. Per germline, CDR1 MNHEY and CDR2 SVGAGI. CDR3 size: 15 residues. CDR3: CASSYSGLDPETQYF. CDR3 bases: TGTGCCAGCAGTTACTCGGGACTAGATCCAGAGACCCAGTACTTC.

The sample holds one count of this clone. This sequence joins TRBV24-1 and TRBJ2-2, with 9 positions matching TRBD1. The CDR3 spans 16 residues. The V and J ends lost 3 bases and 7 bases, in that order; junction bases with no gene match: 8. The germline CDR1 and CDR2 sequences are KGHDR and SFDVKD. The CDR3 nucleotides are TGTGCCACCAGTGATCCGACAGGGGGATTCGGCGGGGAGCTGTTTTTT. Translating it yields CATSDPTGGFGGELFF.

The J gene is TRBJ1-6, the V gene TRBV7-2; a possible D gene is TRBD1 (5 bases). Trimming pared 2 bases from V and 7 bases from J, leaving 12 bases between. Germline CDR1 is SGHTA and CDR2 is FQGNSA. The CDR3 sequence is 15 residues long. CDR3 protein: CASSLLGEVNSPLHF. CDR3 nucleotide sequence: TGTGCCAGCAGCTTATTAGGGGAGGTGAATTCACCCCTCCACTTT.

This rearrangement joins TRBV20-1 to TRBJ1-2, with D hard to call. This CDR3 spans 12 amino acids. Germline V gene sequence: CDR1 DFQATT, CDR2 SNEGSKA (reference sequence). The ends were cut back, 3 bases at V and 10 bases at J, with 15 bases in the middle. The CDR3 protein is CSASPQAGVYTF. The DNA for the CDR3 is TGCAGTGCTAGTCCCCAGGCGGGAGTCTACACCTTC.

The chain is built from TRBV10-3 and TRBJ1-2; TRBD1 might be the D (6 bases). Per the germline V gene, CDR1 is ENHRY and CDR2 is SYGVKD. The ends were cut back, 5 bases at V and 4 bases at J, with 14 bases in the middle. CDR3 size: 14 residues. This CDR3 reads CAISSNRESYGYTF. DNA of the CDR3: TGTGCCATCAGTAGTAACAGGGAATCCTATGGCTACACCTTC.

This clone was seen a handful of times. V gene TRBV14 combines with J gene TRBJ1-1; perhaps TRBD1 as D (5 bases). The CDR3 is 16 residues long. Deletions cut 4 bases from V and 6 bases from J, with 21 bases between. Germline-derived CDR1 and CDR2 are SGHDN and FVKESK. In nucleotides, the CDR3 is TGTGCCAGCAGCCCCCCAGGGCAGGGCAGCAAGTCTGAAGCTTTCTTT. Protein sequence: CASSPPGQGSKSEAFF.

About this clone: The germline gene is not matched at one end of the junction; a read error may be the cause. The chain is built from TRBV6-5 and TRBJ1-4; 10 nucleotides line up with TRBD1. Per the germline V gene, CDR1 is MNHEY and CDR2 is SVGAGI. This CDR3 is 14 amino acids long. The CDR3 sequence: CASTRDRGSERLFF. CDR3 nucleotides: TGTGCCAGCACCAGGGACAGGGGATCCGAAAGACTGTTTTTT.

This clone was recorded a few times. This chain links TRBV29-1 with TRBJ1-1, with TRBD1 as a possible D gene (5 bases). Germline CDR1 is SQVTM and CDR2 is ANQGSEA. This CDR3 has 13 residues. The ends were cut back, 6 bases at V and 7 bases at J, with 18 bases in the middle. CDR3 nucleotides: TGCAGCGTCGCCCGCTCCGACGGGGGTGAAGCTTTCTTT. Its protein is CSVARSDGGEAFF.

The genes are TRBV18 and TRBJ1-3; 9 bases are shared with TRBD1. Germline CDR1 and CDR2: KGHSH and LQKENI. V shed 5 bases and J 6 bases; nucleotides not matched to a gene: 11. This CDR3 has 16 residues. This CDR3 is CASSASTGTGKNTIYF. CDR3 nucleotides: TGTGCCAGCTCAGCCTCGACCGGGACAGGGAAAAACACCATATATTTT.

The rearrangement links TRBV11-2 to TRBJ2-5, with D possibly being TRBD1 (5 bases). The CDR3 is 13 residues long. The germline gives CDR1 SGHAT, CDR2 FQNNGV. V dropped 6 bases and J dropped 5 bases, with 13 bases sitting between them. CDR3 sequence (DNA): TGTGCCAGCAGAAGGTGGACAATGGAGACCCAGTACTTC. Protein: CASRRWTMETQYF.

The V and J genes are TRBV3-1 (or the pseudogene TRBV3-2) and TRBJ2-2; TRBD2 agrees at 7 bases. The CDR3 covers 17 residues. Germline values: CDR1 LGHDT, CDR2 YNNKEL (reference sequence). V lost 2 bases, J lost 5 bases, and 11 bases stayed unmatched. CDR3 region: CASSQTLAVRRTGELFF. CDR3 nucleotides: TGTGCCAGCAGCCAAACCCTAGCGGTGCGGCGGACCGGGGAGCTGTTTTTT.

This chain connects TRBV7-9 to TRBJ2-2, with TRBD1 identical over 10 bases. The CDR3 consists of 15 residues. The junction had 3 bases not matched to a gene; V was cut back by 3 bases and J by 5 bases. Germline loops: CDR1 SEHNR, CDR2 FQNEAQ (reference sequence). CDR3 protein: CASSLGTGETGELFF. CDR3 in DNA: TGTGCCAGCAGCTTGGGGACAGGGGAAACCGGGGAGCTGTTTTTT.

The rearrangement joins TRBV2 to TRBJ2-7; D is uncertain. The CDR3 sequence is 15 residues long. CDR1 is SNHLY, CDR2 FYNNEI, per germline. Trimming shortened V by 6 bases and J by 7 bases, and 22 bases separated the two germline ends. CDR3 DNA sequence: TGTGCCAGCAGGCTTTCGACTCTTCGAACTACGGAGCAGTACTTC. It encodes CASRLSTLRTTEQYF.

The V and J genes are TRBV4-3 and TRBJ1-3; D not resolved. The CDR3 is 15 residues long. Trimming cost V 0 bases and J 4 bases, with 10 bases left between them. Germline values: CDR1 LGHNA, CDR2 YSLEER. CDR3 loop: CASSQEPGSGNTIYF. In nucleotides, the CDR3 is TGCGCCAGCAGCCAAGAACCGGGGTCCGGAAACACCATATATTTT.

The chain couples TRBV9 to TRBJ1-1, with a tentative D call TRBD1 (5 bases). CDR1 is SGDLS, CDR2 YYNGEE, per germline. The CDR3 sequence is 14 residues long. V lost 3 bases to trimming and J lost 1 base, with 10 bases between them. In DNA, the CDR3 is TGTGCCAGCAGCGCAGGGAGGAGGAACACTGAAGCTTTCTTT. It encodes CASSAGRRNTEAFF.

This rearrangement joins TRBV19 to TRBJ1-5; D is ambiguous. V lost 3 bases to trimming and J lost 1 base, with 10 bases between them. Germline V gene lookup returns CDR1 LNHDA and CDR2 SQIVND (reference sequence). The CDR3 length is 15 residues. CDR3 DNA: TGTGCCAGTAGTATGGCTGGGAGGAGCAATCAGCCCCAGCATTTT. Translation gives CASSMAGRSNQPQHF.

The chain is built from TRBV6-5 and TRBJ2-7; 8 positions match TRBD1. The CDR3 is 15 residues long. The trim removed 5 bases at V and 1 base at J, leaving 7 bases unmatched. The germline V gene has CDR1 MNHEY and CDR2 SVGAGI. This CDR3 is CASSPQGARSYEQYF. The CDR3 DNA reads TGTGCCAGCAGTCCTCAGGGGGCGCGTTCCTACGAGCAGTACTTC.

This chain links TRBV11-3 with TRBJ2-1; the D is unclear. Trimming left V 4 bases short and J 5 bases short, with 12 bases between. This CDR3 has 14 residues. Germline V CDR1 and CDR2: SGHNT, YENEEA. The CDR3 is CASSSRGYNNEQFF. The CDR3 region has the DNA TGTGCCAGCAGCTCCAGAGGCTACAACAATGAGCAGTTCTTC. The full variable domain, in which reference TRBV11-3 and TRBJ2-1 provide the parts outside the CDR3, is EAGVVQSPRYKIIEKKQPVAFWCNPISGHNTLYWYLQNLGQGPELLIRYENEEAVDDSQLPKDRFSAERLKGVDSTLKIQPAELGDSAVYLCASSSRGYNNEQFFGPGTRLTVL.

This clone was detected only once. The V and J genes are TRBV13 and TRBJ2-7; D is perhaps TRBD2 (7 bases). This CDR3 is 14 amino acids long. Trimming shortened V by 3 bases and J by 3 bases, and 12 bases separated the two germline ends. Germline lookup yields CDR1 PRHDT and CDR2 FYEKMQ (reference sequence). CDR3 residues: CASSFGGLGYEQYF. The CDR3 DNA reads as TGTGCCAGCAGCTTCGGGGGGCTCGGCTACGAGCAGTACTTC.

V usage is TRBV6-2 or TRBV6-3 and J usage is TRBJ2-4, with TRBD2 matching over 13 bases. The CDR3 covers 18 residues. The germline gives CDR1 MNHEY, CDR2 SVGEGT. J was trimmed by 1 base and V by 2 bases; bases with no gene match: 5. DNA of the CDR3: TGTGCCAGCAGTTACCGACTAGCGGGAGGTCAGGCCAAAAACATTCAGTACTTC. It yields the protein CASSYRLAGGQAKNIQYF.

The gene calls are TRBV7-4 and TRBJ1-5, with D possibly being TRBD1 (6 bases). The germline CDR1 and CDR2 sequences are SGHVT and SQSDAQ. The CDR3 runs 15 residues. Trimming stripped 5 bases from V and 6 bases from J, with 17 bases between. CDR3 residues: CASSIKALGAQPQHF. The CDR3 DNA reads TGTGCCAGCAGCATCAAGGCCCTGGGGGCTCAGCCCCAGCATTTT.

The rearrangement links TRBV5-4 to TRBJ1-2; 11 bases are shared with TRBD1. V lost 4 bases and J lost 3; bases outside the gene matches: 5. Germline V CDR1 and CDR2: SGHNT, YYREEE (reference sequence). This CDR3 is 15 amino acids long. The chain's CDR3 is CASSPDRGRDYGYTF. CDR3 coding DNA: TGTGCCAGCAGCCCGGACAGGGGGCGCGACTATGGCTACACCTTC.

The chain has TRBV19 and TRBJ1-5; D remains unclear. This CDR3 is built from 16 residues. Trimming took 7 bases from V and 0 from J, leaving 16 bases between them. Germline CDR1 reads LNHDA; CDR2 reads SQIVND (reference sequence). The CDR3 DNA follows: TGTGCCAGTAACCCCCGGATAGGACTTAGCAATCAGCCCCAGCATTTT. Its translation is CASNPRIGLSNQPQHF.

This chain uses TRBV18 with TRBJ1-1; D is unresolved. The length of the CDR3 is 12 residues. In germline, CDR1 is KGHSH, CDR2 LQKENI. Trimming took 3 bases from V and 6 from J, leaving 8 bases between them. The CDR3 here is CASSPGSSEAFF. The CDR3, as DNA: TGTGCCAGCTCACCCGGGAGTTCTGAAGCTTTCTTT.

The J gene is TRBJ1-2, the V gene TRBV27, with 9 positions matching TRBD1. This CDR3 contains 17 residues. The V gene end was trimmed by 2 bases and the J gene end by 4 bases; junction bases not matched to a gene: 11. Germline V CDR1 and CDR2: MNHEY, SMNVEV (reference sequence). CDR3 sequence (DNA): TGTGCCAGCAGTTTAAGAATTCCGGGACAGGGTGGCTATGGCTACACCTTC. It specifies CASSLRIPGQGGYGYTF.

CDR3 in DNA: TGTGCCAGCTTTCTGTACCTCAGGGTGGGAAACACTGAAGCTTTCTTT. Its protein product is CASFLYLRVGNTEAFF. This sequence joins TRBV2 and TRBJ1-1; D may be TRBD1 (5 bases). In germline, CDR1 is SNHLY, CDR2 FYNNEI. The CDR3 length is 16 residues. Trimming removed 8 bases from V and 2 bases from J, with 21 bases in between.

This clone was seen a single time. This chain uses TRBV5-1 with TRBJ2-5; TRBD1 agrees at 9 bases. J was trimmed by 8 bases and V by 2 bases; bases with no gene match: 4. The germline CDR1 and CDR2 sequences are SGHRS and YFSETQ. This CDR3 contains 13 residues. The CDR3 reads CASSLQGAGTQYF. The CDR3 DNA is TGCGCCAGCAGCTTACAGGGGGCAGGTACCCAGTACTTC.